These 21 T cell receptor beta chains originate from one sample sequenced in a study of cytomegalovirus exposure and HLA in healthy donors (dated by TCRdb to about 2017). Library method: the immunoSEQ multiplex PCR assay. The multiplex PCR relied on a mix of 60 forward primers for TCR Vbeta segments and 13 reverse primers for TCR Jbeta segments. Imported from immuneACCESS, the table was reduced by TCRdb to in-frame sequences with V and J called. These copies leave out some clones; in studies compared against another copy, an unresolved V gene accounts for under half, and the cause of the remainder is not known. This sample is represented by about 210,000 clones; around four fifths of them were singletons. Together, the top ten hold about 0.5% of the sample. Sequenced input: PBMCs. These TCRs come from a boy younger than 18 in good health and CMV-seronegative.

The chain combines TRBV4-1 with TRBJ1-6; no reliable D call. CDR1 MGHRA and CDR2 YSYEKL come from the germline V gene. The V and J ends lost 0 bases and 11 bases respectively, with 14 bases between them. This CDR3 spans 15 amino acids. CDR3 residues: CASSQDRAGLPPLHF. In DNA, the CDR3 is TGCGCCAGCAGCCAAGATAGGGCAGGACTTCCACCCCTCCACTTT.

This clone was detected only once. The rearrangement joins TRBV10-3 to TRBJ1-2, with 9 nucleotides matching TRBD1. The CDR3 sequence is 16 residues long. J gave up 7 bases and V 4 bases, and 13 bases lay outside the gene matches. Per the germline V gene, CDR1 is ENHRY and CDR2 is SYGVKD. The CDR3, as DNA: TGTGCCATCAGTGCCTCGGGACAGGGTTCGGGGGTTGGCTACACCTTC. Translating gives CAISASGQGSGVGYTF.

The V and J genes are TRBV19 and TRBJ2-1; a possible D gene is TRBD2 (6 bases). Germline-derived CDR1 and CDR2 are LNHDA and SQIVND (reference sequence). V gave up 9 bases and J gave up 0 bases, with 15 bases separating them. The CDR3 totals 15 residues. This chain's CDR3 is CASNRDSSSYNEQFF. Here the CDR3 DNA reads TGTGCCAGCAACCGGGACTCGAGCTCCTACAATGAGCAGTTCTTC.

The J gene is TRBJ2-7, the V gene TRBV7-9, with 7 nucleotides matching TRBD2. Germline CDR1 is SEHNR and CDR2 is FQNEAQ (reference sequence). J lost 6 bases, V lost 4 bases, and 9 bases had no gene match. The CDR3 totals 14 residues. CDR3 in amino acids: CASSSGLPAGEQYF. The CDR3 DNA sequence: TGTGCCAGCAGCTCGGGACTACCGGCAGGCGAGCAGTACTTC. Drawing the rest from reference TRBV7-9 and TRBJ2-7, the complete variable domain is DTGVSQNPRHKITKRGQNVTFRCDPISEHNRLYWYRQTLGQGPEFLTYFQNEAQLEKSRLLSDRFSAERPKGSFSTLEIQRTEQGDSAMYLCASSSGLPAGEQYFGPGTRLTVT.

Here the CDR3 DNA reads TGTGCCAGCAGCTTAGCTGGCTCGACAGGGGTTTATGGCTACACCTTC. Its protein is CASSLAGSTGVYGYTF. The V and J genes are TRBV11-2 and TRBJ1-2; TRBD1 matches 8 bases. The CDR3 extends over 16 amino acids. Germline trimming cut 1 base from V and 5 bases from J; bases unmatched to any gene: 9. CDR1 is SGHAT and CDR2 is FQNNGV in the germline V gene. The variable domain in full, completed from reference TRBV11-2 and TRBJ1-2, reads EAGVAQSPRYKIIEKRQSVAFWCNPISGHATLYWYQQILGQGPKLLIQFQNNGVVDDSQLPKDRFSAERLKGVDSTLKIQPAKLEDSAVYLCASSLAGSTGVYGYTFGSGTRLTVV.

Details on this clone: The junction shows a germline mismatch at one end, possibly a read error. The rearrangement links TRBV7-9 to TRBJ2-7; maybe TRBD2 (6 bases). CDR1 is SEHNR and CDR2 is FQNEAQ in the germline V gene (reference sequence). The CDR3 contains 12 residues. The CDR3 is CSSSFGGYEQYF. Here the CDR3 DNA reads TGTTCCAGCAGCTTCGGGGGCTACGAGCAGTACTTC.

The rearrangement links TRBV19 to TRBJ2-2; TRBD2 is a possible D gene (6 bases). Germline-derived CDR1 and CDR2 are LNHDA and SQIVND (reference sequence). V lost 3 bases and J lost 5, with 13 bases in between. CDR3 length: 15 residues. CDR3 loop: CASSILASTTGELFF. CDR3 in DNA: TGTGCCAGTAGTATCCTAGCGTCAACTACCGGGGAGCTGTTTTTT. Together with reference TRBV19 and TRBJ2-2, the CDR3 gives the full variable domain: DGGITQSPKYLFRKEGQNVTLSCEQNLNHDAMYWYRQDPGQGLRLIYYSQIVNDFQKGDIAEGYSVSREKKESFPLTVTSAQKNPTAFYLCASSILASTTGELFFGEGSRLTVL.

The genes are TRBV4-1 and TRBJ2-3, with 10 bases lining up with TRBD1. V dropped 4 bases and J dropped 3; count of bases not matched to a gene: 4. The CDR3 extends over 15 amino acids. In germline, CDR1 is MGHRA, CDR2 YSYEKL. This CDR3 is CASSLGTGETDTQYF. CDR3 coding DNA: TGCGCCAGCAGCCTCGGGACAGGGGAGACAGATACGCAGTATTTT.

The chain combines TRBV5-5 with TRBJ2-2; 7 positions agree with TRBD1. This CDR3 is 15 amino acids long. Germline CDR1 and CDR2: SGHKS and YYEKEE (reference sequence). Unmatched junction bases numbered 5, after V lost 4 bases and J lost 2 bases. The CDR3 sequence: CASSIGQVNTGELFF. CDR3 coding DNA: TGTGCCAGCAGCATTGGACAGGTCAACACCGGGGAGCTGTTTTTT.

The V and J genes are TRBV5-8 and TRBJ2-5, with D tentatively TRBD1 (5 bases). Germline loops: CDR1 SGHTS, CDR2 YDEGEE. The V end lost 0 bases, the J end lost 1 base, and 10 bases lay between the germline ends. The length of the CDR3 is 15 residues. CDR3 amino acids: CASSLGTTFQETQYF. CDR3 sequence (DNA): TGTGCCAGCAGCTTGGGGACAACGTTCCAAGAGACCCAGTACTTC.

The chain employs TRBV12-5 and TRBJ1-2; 8 nucleotides align to TRBD1. This CDR3 has 15 residues. CDR1 LGHNT and CDR2 FRNRAP come from the germline V gene. V was clipped by 5 bases and J by 3 bases; unmatched bases: 8. CDR3 protein: CASGIGQGTDYGYTF. Written as DNA, the CDR3 is TGTGCTAGTGGTATAGGACAGGGTACGGACTATGGCTACACCTTC.

This clone was recorded a few times. The chain uses TRBV9 and TRBJ1-2; the D gene is possibly TRBD1 (5 bases). The CDR3 extends over 16 amino acids. The germline V and J ends were trimmed by 0 bases and 7 bases, with 19 bases remaining between them. The germline CDR1 and CDR2 sequences are SGDLS and YYNGEE. CDR3 region: CASSVGGDGEVRGYTF. The CDR3 DNA reads as TGTGCCAGCAGCGTAGGGGGGGACGGGGAAGTTCGTGGCTACACCTTC.

The rearrangement uses TRBV5-6 and TRBJ2-1, with D possibly matching TRBD2 (7 bases). V was shortened by 0 bases and J by 4 bases, with 17 bases between the two germline ends. This CDR3 is built from 17 residues. The germline CDR1 and CDR2 sequences are SGHDT and YYEEEE. CDR3 in amino acids: CASSLALTRGGYNEQFF. CDR3 DNA sequence: TGTGCCAGCAGCTTGGCCCTGACTAGGGGGGGTTACAATGAGCAGTTCTTC.

The CDR3 sequence: CASPGPYEQYF. The CDR3 DNA reads as TGTGCCAGCCCAGGGCCCTACGAGCAGTACTTC. The genes are TRBV2 and TRBJ2-7, with D perhaps TRBD1 (5 bases). Germline CDR1 reads SNHLY; CDR2 reads FYNNEI. Trimming pared 8 bases from V and 2 bases from J, leaving 7 bases between. This CDR3 spans 11 amino acids.

This chain connects TRBV6-1 to TRBJ1-1, with D possibly TRBD1 on 5 matching bases. V lost 5 bases and J 2 bases, leaving 12 bases between the germline ends. There are 14 residues in the CDR3. Germline CDR1 reads MNHNS; CDR2 reads SASEGT. CDR3 residues: CASSSGGINTEAFF. The CDR3 nucleotides read TGTGCCAGCAGTTCGGGGGGTATCAACACTGAAGCTTTCTTT.

This clone occurred a few times. The V and J genes are TRBV5-6 and TRBJ2-1; 9 bases fit TRBD2. The junction had 16 bases not matched to a gene; V was cut back by 0 bases and J by 9 bases. CDR1 and CDR2 (germline): SGHDT, YYEEEE. This CDR3 comprises 18 residues. The chain's CDR3 is CASSLGRLAGISAREQFF. CDR3 DNA sequence: TGTGCCAGCAGCTTGGGACGGCTAGCGGGGATCTCAGCTCGTGAGCAGTTCTTC.

The rearrangement joins TRBV7-6 to TRBJ2-1; D is perhaps TRBD1 (5 bases). V lost 5 bases and J lost 9, with 26 bases in between. This CDR3 is 17 amino acids long. Germline V gene data show CDR1 as SGHVS and CDR2 as FNYEAQ. CDR3 bases: TGTGCCAGCAGCACACATAGCCCCTGGCGACGCGACAGTGAGCAGTTCTTC. Its translation: CASSTHSPWRRDSEQFF.

The V and J genes are TRBV5-4 and TRBJ1-5; perhaps TRBD1 as D (5 bases). Germline values: CDR1 SGHNT, CDR2 YYREEE (reference sequence). Trimming pared 2 bases from V and 5 bases from J, leaving 8 bases between. CDR3 length equals 13 residues. CDR3 DNA sequence: TGTGCCAGCAGCTTTGGAGGGGATCAGCCCCAGCATTTT. Translation: CASSFGGDQPQHF. The complete variable domain, with remaining parts taken from reference TRBV5-4 and TRBJ1-5, reads ETGVTQSPTHLIKTRGQQVTLRCSSQSGHNTVSWYQQALGQGPQFIFQYYREEENGRGNFPPRFSGLQFPNYSSELNVNALELDDSALYLCASSFGGDQPQHFGDGTRLSIL.

J is TRBJ1-2 and V is TRBV2, with 8 nucleotides matching TRBD1. Germline V lookup: CDR1 SNHLY, CDR2 FYNNEI. The CDR3 contains 16 residues. V was pared by 5 bases and J by 3 bases, with 11 bases of the junction left unmatched. The CDR3 DNA follows: TGTGCCAGCAGTTTAAGGACAGGGAGGCCGGACTATGGCTACACCTTC. The encoded protein is CASSLRTGRPDYGYTF.

The chain combines TRBV6-6 with TRBJ2-3, with 7 positions matching TRBD1. The CDR3 is 14 amino acids. Germline V gene sequence: CDR1 MNHNY, CDR2 SVGAGI (reference sequence). V lost 8 bases, J lost 2 bases, and 7 bases stayed unmatched. CDR3 sequence: CASGLQGFTDTQYF. The CDR3 DNA is TGTGCCAGCGGATTACAGGGGTTCACAGATACGCAGTATTTT.

The chain employs TRBV6-6 and TRBJ1-1, with 7 bases that match TRBD1. Trimming at V came to 5 bases and at J to 7 bases, leaving 13 bases not matched to a gene. The CDR3 runs to 15 residues. Germline V gene lookup returns CDR1 MNHNY and CDR2 SVGAGI (reference sequence). The CDR3: CASSQIITGVDEAFF. The CDR3, as DNA: TGTGCCAGCAGTCAGATAATTACAGGGGTCGATGAAGCTTTCTTT.